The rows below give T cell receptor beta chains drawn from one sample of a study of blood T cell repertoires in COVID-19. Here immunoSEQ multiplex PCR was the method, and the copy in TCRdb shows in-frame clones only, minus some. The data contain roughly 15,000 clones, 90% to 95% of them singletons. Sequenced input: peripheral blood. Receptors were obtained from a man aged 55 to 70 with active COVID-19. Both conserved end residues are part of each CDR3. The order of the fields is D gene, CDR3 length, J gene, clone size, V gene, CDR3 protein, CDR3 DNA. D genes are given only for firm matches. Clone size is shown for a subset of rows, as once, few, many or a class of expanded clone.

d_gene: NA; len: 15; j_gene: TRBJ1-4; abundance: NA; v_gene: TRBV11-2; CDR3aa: CASRIPGRLNEKLFF; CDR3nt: TGTGCCAGCAGGATTCCAGGGCGTCTTAATGAAAAACTGTTTTTT
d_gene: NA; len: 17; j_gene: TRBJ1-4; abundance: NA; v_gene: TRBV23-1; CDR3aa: CASSPSGGPATNEKLFF; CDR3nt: TGCGCCAGCAGTCCCTCTGGAGGGCCTGCAACTAATGAAAAACTGTTTTTT
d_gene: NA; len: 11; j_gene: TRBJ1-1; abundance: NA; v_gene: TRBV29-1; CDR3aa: CSGGQGTEAFF; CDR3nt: TGCAGCGGGGGGCAGGGGACTGAAGCTTTCTTT
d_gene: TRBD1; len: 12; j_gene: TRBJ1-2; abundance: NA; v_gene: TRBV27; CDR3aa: CASSGGTVGYTF; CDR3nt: TGTGCCAGCAGTGGGGGGACAGTTGGCTACACCTTC
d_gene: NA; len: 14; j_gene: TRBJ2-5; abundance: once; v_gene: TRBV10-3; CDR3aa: CAISDVGSGETQYF; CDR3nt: TGTGCCATCAGTGACGTGGGTTCAGGGGAGACCCAGTACTTC
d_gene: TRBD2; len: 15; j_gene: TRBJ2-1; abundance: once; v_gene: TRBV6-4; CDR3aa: CASSDGAGGEREQFF; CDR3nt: TGTGCCAGCAGTGACGGAGCGGGGGGTGAGAGGGAGCAGTTCTTC
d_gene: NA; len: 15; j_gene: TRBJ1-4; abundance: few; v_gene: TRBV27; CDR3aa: CASRPSGFANEKLFF; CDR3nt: TGTGCCAGCAGACCCTCAGGGTTCGCTAATGAAAAACTGTTTTTT
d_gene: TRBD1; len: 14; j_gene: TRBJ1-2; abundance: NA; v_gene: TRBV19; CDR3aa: CASSPQGQGGGYTF; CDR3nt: TGTGCCAGTAGTCCCCAAGGACAGGGAGGTGGCTACACCTTC
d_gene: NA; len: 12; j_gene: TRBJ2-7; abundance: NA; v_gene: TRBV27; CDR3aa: CASKGVGYEQYF; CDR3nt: TGTGCCAGCAAGGGGGTAGGTTACGAGCAGTACTTC
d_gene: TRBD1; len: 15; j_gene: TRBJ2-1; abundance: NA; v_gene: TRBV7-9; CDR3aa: CASSRGGGFSNEQFF; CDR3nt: TGTGCCAGCAGCCGAGGGGGCGGTTTTTCCAATGAGCAGTTCTTC
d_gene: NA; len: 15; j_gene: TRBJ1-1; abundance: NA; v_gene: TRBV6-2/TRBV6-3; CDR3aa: CASSSYRFGDTEAFF; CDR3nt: TGTGCCAGCAGTTCTTATAGGTTCGGGGACACTGAAGCTTTCTTT
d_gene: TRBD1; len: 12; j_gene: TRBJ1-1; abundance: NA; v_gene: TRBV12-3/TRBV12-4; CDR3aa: CASIRTGVAAFF; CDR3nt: TGTGCCAGCATTCGGACAGGGGTGGCCGCTTTCTTT
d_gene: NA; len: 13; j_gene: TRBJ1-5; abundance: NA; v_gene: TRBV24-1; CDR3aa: CATSRDSNQPQHF; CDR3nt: TGTGCCACCAGCAGGGATAGCAATCAGCCCCAGCATTTT
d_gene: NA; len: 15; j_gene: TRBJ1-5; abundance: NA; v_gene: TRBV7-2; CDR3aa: CASSNRVGGNQPQHF; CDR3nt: TGTGCCAGCAGCAACAGAGTTGGTGGCAATCAGCCCCAGCATTTT
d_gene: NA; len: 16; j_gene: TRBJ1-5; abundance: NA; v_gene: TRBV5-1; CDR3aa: CASSLGASEGNQPQHF; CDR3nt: TGCGCCAGCAGCTTGGGTGCATCCGAGGGCAATCAGCCCCAGCATTTT
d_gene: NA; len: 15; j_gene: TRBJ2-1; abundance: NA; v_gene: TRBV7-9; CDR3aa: CASSLGLAESDEQFF; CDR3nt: TGTGCCAGCAGCTTAGGGCTAGCTGAAAGCGATGAGCAGTTCTTC
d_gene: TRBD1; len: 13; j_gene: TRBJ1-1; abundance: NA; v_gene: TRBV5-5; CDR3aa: CASSRQGNTEAFF; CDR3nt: TGTGCCAGCAGCCGACAGGGGAACACTGAAGCTTTCTTT
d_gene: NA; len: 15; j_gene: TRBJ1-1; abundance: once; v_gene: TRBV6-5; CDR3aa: CASSYKLSSGKEAFF; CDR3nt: TGTGCCAGCAGTTACAAATTAAGTAGCGGTAAAGAAGCTTTCTTT
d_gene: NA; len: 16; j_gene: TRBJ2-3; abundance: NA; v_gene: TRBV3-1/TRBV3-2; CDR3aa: CASSRRRVVGTDTQYF; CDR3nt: TGTGCCAGCAGCCGCCGTCGGGTGGTCGGGACAGATACGCAGTATTTT
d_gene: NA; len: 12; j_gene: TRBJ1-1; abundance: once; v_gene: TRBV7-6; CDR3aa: CASRGVRTEAFF; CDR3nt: TGTGCCTCGCGGGGGGTGCGCACTGAAGCTTTCTTT
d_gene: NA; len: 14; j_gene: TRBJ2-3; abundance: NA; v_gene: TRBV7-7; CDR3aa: CASSVGGGTDTQYF; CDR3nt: TGTGCCAGCAGCGTGGGGGGTGGCACAGATACGCAGTATTTT
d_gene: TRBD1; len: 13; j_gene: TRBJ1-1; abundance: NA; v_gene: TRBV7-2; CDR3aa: CASSLERGPEAFF; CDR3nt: TGTGCCAGCAGCTTAGAGAGGGGGCCTGAAGCTTTCTTT
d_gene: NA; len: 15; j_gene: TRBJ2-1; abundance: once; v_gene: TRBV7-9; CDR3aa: CASSPAFASYNEQFF; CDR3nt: TGTGCCAGCAGCCCCGCGTTCGCGTCCTACAATGAGCAGTTCTTC
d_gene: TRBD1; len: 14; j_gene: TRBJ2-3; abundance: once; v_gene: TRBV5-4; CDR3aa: CASSRQGGTDTQYF; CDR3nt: TGTGCCAGCAGCCGACAGGGAGGCACAGATACGCAGTATTTT
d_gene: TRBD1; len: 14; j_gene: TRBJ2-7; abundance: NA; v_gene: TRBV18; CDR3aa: CASSSQGAPYEQYF; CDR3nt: TGTGCCAGCTCCTCACAGGGGGCGCCCTACGAGCAGTACTTC
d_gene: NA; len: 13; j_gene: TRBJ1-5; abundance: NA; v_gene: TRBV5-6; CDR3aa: CASSFPPYKPQHF; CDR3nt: TGTGCCAGCAGCTTCCCCCCTTACAAGCCCCAGCATTTT
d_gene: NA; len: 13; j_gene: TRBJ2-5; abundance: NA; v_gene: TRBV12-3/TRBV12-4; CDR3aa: CASRESYQETQYF; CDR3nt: TGTGCCAGCAGAGAGTCGTACCAAGAGACCCAGTACTTC